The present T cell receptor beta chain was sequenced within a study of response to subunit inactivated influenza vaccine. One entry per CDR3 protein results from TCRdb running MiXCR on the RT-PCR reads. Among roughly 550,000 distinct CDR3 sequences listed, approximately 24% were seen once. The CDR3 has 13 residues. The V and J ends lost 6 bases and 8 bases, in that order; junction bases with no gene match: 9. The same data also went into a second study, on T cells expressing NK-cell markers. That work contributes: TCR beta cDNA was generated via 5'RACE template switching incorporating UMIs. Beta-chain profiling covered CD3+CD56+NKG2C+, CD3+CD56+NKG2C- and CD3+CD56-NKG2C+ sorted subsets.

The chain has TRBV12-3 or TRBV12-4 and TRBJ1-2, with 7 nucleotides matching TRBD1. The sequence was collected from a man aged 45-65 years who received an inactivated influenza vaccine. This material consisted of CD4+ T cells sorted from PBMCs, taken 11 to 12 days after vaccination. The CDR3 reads CASRFDRAGGYTF. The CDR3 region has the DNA TGTGCCAGCAGATTCGACAGGGCAGGCGGCTACACCTTC.